This T cell receptor beta chain was captured by sequencing in a study of blood T cell repertoires in COVID-19. Sequenced by immunoSEQ multiplex PCR; TCRdb stores in-frame clones only, minus some. The table shows a few hundred thousand clones, with 70% to 90% occurring only once. V lost 4 bases to trimming and J lost 7 bases, with 7 bases between them. Germline V gene sequence: CDR1 LGHDT, CDR2 YNNKEL (reference sequence). The length of the CDR3 is 12 residues. Sequenced: peripheral blood. This receptor was identified in a woman aged 70-85 years with acute or convalescent COVID-19. The gene calls are TRBV3-1 (or the pseudogene TRBV3-2) and TRBJ2-2, with D possibly TRBD2 on 5 matching bases. The CDR3 nucleotides are TGTGCCAGCAGCCGCGGGTACGGGGAGCTGTTTTTT. It encodes CASSRGYGELFF.